The 2 T cell receptor beta chains listed next were all sequenced from one sample in a study of cytomegalovirus exposure and HLA in healthy donors listed by TCRdb under 2017. Library prep was done by the immunoSEQ multiplex PCR assay. TCRdb re-hosts the immuneACCESS table, in-frame sequences only. Its copies lack some clones; in the studies checked, an unresolved V gene accounts for under half of them, and the cause for the rest is not known. The sample table lists 160,000 or so clones, more than 75% of them with a count of one. Clones ranked in the top ten supply approximately 3% of the sample. The source material was PBMCs. The receptor set was obtained from a man between 18 and 29 years old in good health and CMV-seronegative.

The V and J genes are TRBV19 and TRBJ2-1, with 7 nucleotides matching TRBD2. CDR3 length: 16 residues. Germline V gives CDR1 LNHDA, CDR2 SQIVND (reference sequence). Trimming took 6 bases from V and 3 from J; bases not matched to a gene: 11. The CDR3 sequence: CASRPTFGEGYNEQFF. In DNA, the CDR3 is TGTGCCAGTAGACCCACTTTCGGGGAGGGCTACAATGAGCAGTTCTTC.

The rearrangement uses TRBV2 and TRBJ1-4; maybe TRBD1 (6 bases). Germline loops: CDR1 SNHLY, CDR2 FYNNEI. The CDR3 covers 15 residues. V was pared by 4 bases and J by 4 bases, with 13 bases between. CDR3 sequence (DNA): TGTGCCAGCAGTGCCCAGGGGAGCCTTAATGAAAAACTGTTTTTT. Its translation: CASSAQGSLNEKLFF.